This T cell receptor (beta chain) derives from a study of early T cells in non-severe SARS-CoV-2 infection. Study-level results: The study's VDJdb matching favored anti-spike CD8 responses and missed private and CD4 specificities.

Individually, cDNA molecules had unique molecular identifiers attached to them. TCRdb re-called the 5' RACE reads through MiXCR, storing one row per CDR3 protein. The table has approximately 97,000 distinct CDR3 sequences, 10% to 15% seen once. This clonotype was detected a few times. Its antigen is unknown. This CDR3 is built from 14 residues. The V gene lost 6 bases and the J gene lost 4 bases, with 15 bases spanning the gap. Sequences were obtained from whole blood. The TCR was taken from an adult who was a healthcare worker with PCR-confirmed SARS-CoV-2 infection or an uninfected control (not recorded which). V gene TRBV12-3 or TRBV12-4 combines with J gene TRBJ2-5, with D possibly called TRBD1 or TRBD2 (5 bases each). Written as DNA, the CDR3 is TGTGCCAGCAGGAAACAGGATGGGGGAGAGACCCAGTACTTC. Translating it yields CASRKQDGGETQYF.